The sequence of this T cell receptor beta chain was determined in a study of CD8 T cells in Susac syndrome. V was pared by 3 bases and J by 5 bases, with 7 bases between. The CDR3 totals 12 residues. Germline V gene sequence: CDR1 SNHLY, CDR2 FYNNEI. Reverse transcription of roughly 0.5 to 1 ug RNA was carried out with random hexamers. MiXCR was run by TCRdb on the immunoSEQ multiplex PCR reads, yielding one entry per CDR3 protein. The sample lists approximately 150,000 distinct CDR3 sequences, approximately 94% occurring once. The source material was CD4+ T cells from PBMCs. The chain uses TRBV2 and TRBJ1-2; D gene unclear. The sequence derives from a human donor with multiple sclerosis. Written as DNA, the CDR3 is TGTGCCAGCAGTGAGCCCCTGTATGGCTACACCTTC. It encodes CASSEPLYGYTF.